The next 21 T cell receptor beta chains were all read from a single sample in a study of blood T cell repertoires in COVID-19. Repertoires were generated with immunoSEQ multiplex PCR, while TCRdb's copy carries only in-frame clones and drops some. Of 140,000 to 150,000 clones in the sample, 81% were seen once. The specimen was peripheral blood. The receptors here all came from a human donor in a cohort sampled during active COVID-19.

In this sample, this clone turned up a few times. The chain joins TRBV6-1 to TRBJ1-2, with a tentative D call TRBD1 (5 bases). Germline CDR1 reads MNHNS; CDR2 reads SASEGT. This CDR3 has 14 amino acids. V lost 1 base to trimming and J lost 5 bases, with 11 bases between them. The CDR3 is CASSEGAGGYGYTF. CDR3 coding DNA: TGTGCCAGCAGTGAAGGCGCGGGGGGGTATGGCTACACCTTC.

In this sample, this clone turned up once. The chain combines TRBV5-4 with TRBJ1-4; TRBD1 aligns across 7 bases. In germline, CDR1 is SGHNT, CDR2 YYREEE (reference sequence). V was pared by 0 bases and J by 3 bases, with 2 bases of the junction left unmatched. The CDR3 is 15 amino acids. This CDR3 is CASSLDRGSNEKLFF. Written as DNA, the CDR3 is TGTGCCAGCAGCTTGGACAGGGGTTCTAATGAAAAACTGTTTTTT.

The chain has TRBV5-1 and TRBJ1-5; a weak D match, TRBD1 (5 bases). Between the trimmed V and J ends, which lost 0 bases and 7 bases, there was a span of 11 bases. The germline gives CDR1 SGHRS, CDR2 YFSETQ. The CDR3 sequence is 14 residues long. As DNA, the CDR3 is TGCGCCAGCAGCTTGGTCTTCGGGGGGCAGCCCCAGCATTTT. Residues: CASSLVFGGQPQHF.

The chain links TRBV7-9 to TRBJ2-7; 7 bases agree with TRBD1. Trimming took 1 base from V and 6 from J; bases not matched to a gene: 9. The CDR3 contains 15 residues. The germline V gene encodes CDR1 SEHNR and CDR2 FQNEAQ (reference sequence). The CDR3 is CASSLGPRQGSEQYF. The CDR3 DNA is TGTGCCAGCAGCTTAGGCCCCCGACAGGGTAGCGAGCAGTACTTC.

This clone was observed once. The chain carries TRBV27 and TRBJ2-7; weak D call: TRBD2 (5 bases). This CDR3 spans 14 amino acids. CDR1 is MNHEY and CDR2 is SMNVEV in the germline V gene (reference sequence). Trimming removed 1 base from V and 2 bases from J, with 9 bases in between. CDR3 DNA: TGTGCCAGCAGTTTATATCCCGGGACCTACGAGCAGTACTTC. It codes for CASSLYPGTYEQYF.

This clone showed up just a few times. CDR3 protein: CASSLGQGGKLFF. The CDR3 DNA reads TGTGCCAGCAGCTTGGGACAGGGTGGAAAACTGTTTTTT. This chain connects TRBV11-3 to TRBJ1-4; 9 bases map to TRBD1. With V trimmed by 3 bases and J by 10 bases, 3 bases remained unmatched. In germline, CDR1 is SGHNT, CDR2 YENEEA. This CDR3 is built from 13 residues.

The chain joins TRBV18 to TRBJ2-7; 9 bases fit TRBD2. In germline, CDR1 is KGHSH, CDR2 LQKENI. CDR3 size: 14 residues. V shed 4 bases and J 1 base; nucleotides not matched to a gene: 2. In nucleotides, the CDR3 is TGTGCCAGCTCACAGACTAGCGGATCCTACGAGCAGTACTTC. As protein: CASSQTSGSYEQYF.

The rearrangement joins TRBV3-1 (or the pseudogene TRBV3-2) to TRBJ1-6; D call uncertain. CDR1 and CDR2 (germline): LGHDT, YNNKEL (reference sequence). This CDR3 contains 14 residues. V dropped 0 bases and J dropped 7 bases, with 7 bases sitting between them. CDR3 residues: CASSQDPGNSPLHF. The CDR3 bases are TGTGCCAGCAGCCAAGATCCAGGAAATTCACCCCTCCACTTT.

The V call is TRBV6-5, the J call TRBJ2-7, with D perhaps TRBD1 (5 bases). The CDR3 runs to 16 residues. Germline V CDR1 and CDR2: MNHEY, SVGAGI. V lost 0 bases to trimming and J lost 5 bases, with 17 bases between them. DNA of the CDR3: TGTGCCAGCAGTTACTCGTGGCAGGGAATTGCCCACGAGCAGTACTTC. Its translation: CASSYSWQGIAHEQYF.

V and J are TRBV6-2 or TRBV6-3 and TRBJ2-7; 16 bases map to TRBD2. Germline V CDR1 and CDR2: MNHEY, SVGEGT. There are 17 residues in the CDR3. After removal of 4 bases from V and 2 bases from J, the junction contained 5 bases not matched to a gene. CDR3 sequence: CASSSPGTSGRAYEQYF. CDR3 sequence (DNA): TGTGCCAGCAGTTCCCCAGGGACTAGCGGGAGGGCCTACGAGCAGTACTTC.

To note about this clone: The same CDR3 is also encoded by other DNA sequences in this sample. The rearrangement joins TRBV18 to TRBJ1-2; D ambiguous. In germline, CDR1 is KGHSH, CDR2 LQKENI. V shed 6 bases and J shed 5 bases, with 7 bases lying between them. The CDR3 is 11 residues long. This chain's CDR3 is CASSTEYGYTF. The CDR3 bases are TGTGCCAGCTCGACTGAGTATGGCTACACCTTC.

The chain couples TRBV28 to TRBJ2-7; D not certain. This CDR3 has 11 amino acids. CDR1 and CDR2 (germline): MDHEN, SYDVKM. Trimming shortened V by 4 bases and J by 3 bases, and 4 bases separated the two germline ends. The CDR3 is CASSSVYEQYF. The CDR3 DNA reads TGTGCCAGCAGTTCCGTCTACGAGCAGTACTTC.

The CDR3 sequence is CASSQQGGGYEKLFF. The CDR3 DNA sequence: TGTGCCAGCAGCCAACAAGGGGGCGGCTATGAAAAACTGTTTTTT. The chain is built from TRBV4-2 and TRBJ1-4, with 7 bases lining up with TRBD1. With 2 bases clipped from V and 6 bases from J, the junction kept 6 bases outside the gene matches. The CDR3 has 15 amino acids. CDR1 is LGHNA and CDR2 is YNFKEQ in the germline V gene.

The chain is built from TRBV29-1 and TRBJ2-1, with D possibly matching TRBD2 (5 bases). This CDR3 is 11 amino acids long. Germline V gene lookup returns CDR1 SQVTM and CDR2 ANQGSEA. The V end lost 7 bases, the J end lost 10 bases, and 14 bases lay between the germline ends. CDR3 amino acids: CSAFGLLEQFF. The CDR3 nucleotides read TGCAGCGCTTTTGGACTTCTAGAGCAGTTCTTC.

This sequence joins TRBV5-1 and TRBJ2-5; 11 positions match TRBD2. V lost 3 bases and J lost 5; bases outside the gene matches: 9. The CDR3 runs 16 residues. Germline lookup yields CDR1 SGHRS and CDR2 YFSETQ. This CDR3 is CASSSAKTSGSETQYF. CDR3 bases: TGCGCCAGCAGCTCCGCCAAAACTAGCGGGAGCGAGACCCAGTACTTC.

The chain combines TRBV6-1 with TRBJ1-1; tentatively, D is TRBD1 (6 bases). Trimming cost V 2 bases and J 4 bases, with 14 bases left between them. From germline, CDR1 is MNHNS and CDR2 SASEGT. This CDR3 is built from 15 residues. The CDR3 protein is CASSEFTGSGTEAFF. In nucleotides, the CDR3 is TGTGCCAGCAGTGAATTTACAGGGAGTGGCACTGAAGCTTTCTTT.

The rearrangement links TRBV6-5 to TRBJ2-1; 7 bases fit TRBD2. The CDR3 runs to 16 residues. Germline V gives CDR1 MNHEY, CDR2 SVGAGI. Losses at the gene ends were 0 bases for V and 5 bases for J; bases not matched to a gene: 7. Here the CDR3 DNA reads TGTGCCAGCAGTTACTCGAGAAGCGGGGCAAACAATGAGCAGTTCTTC. The encoded protein is CASSYSRSGANNEQFF.

The chain is built from TRBV5-1 and TRBJ1-2; D is unclear. Germline assignment: CDR1 SGHRS and CDR2 YFSETQ. The CDR3 totals 14 residues. V lost 4 bases, J lost 5 bases, and 15 bases lay in between. CDR3 bases: TGCGCCAGCAGCCCCCTTCCGGGAGTTTATGGCTACACCTTC. Translation gives CASSPLPGVYGYTF. The complete variable domain, with remaining parts taken from reference TRBV5-1 and TRBJ1-2, reads KAGVTQTPRYLIKTRGQQVTLSCSPISGHRSVSWYQQTPGQGLQFLFEYFSETQRNKGNFPGRFSGRQFSNSRSEMNVSTLELGDSALYLCASSPLPGVYGYTFGSGTRLTVV.

The chain is built from TRBV19 and TRBJ2-7, with TRBD2 matching 10 bases. Looked up from germline, CDR1 is LNHDA and CDR2 is SQIVND (reference sequence). Trimming at V came to 5 bases and at J to 2 bases, leaving 9 bases not matched to a gene. The CDR3 sequence is 16 residues long. CDR3 in amino acids: CASSSMRSGRAYEQYF. CDR3 DNA: TGTGCCAGTAGTTCCATGCGAAGCGGGAGGGCCTACGAGCAGTACTTC. The complete variable domain, with remaining parts taken from reference TRBV19 and TRBJ2-7, reads DGGITQSPKYLFRKEGQNVTLSCEQNLNHDAMYWYRQDPGQGLRLIYYSQIVNDFQKGDIAEGYSVSREKKESFPLTVTSAQKNPTAFYLCASSSMRSGRAYEQYFGPGTRLTVT.

The chain uses TRBV6-1 and TRBJ1-1; D is ambiguous. The CDR3 is 15 residues long. Germline V gene data show CDR1 as MNHNS and CDR2 as SASEGT. The V end was cut by 3 bases, the J end by 1 base, with 12 bases between. In nucleotides, the CDR3 is TGTGCCAGCAGTGATGAGGGAACGGGGAACACTGAAGCTTTCTTT. Its translation is CASSDEGTGNTEAFF.

V usage is TRBV3-1 (or the pseudogene TRBV3-2) and J usage is TRBJ2-7, with 9 bases lining up with TRBD1. The J segment lost 1 base and the V segment lost 3 bases, leaving 1 base of the junction unmatched. The CDR3 totals 14 residues. Germline CDR1 and CDR2: LGHDT and YNNKEL (reference sequence). CDR3 protein: CASSQGQGSYEQYF. The CDR3 DNA sequence: TGTGCCAGCAGCCAGGGACAGGGTTCCTACGAGCAGTACTTC.